This TCR beta chain comes out of a study of blood T cells in healthy people across ages. The draw of peripheral blood yielded approximately 11 milliliters from each donor. Total RNA extracted from each sample amounted to at least 5.5 micrograms. This clonotype was recorded at least ten times. With a J-beta primer mix and a sample-barcoded 5' primer, a second PCR ran 7 to 11 cycles. Every cDNA molecule bore a tag from a template-switch adaptor containing 12 random nucleotides. TCRdb passed the 5' RACE reads through MiXCR, listing each CDR3 protein once. The data show 1.2 million to 1.5 million distinct CDR3 sequences, approximately 38% seen once. Sequencing was performed on blood. This TCR was sampled from a woman aged 18-29 years in good health.

In DNA form, the CDR3 reads TGCGCCAGCAGCAAAGGGACCGACGAGCAGTACTTC. Its protein is CASSKGTDEQYF. The chain joins TRBV5-1 to TRBJ2-7; D is tentatively TRBD1 or TRBD2 (5 bases each). CDR3 size: 12 residues. CDR1 and CDR2 from the germline V gene are SGHRS and YFSETQ. V lost 4 bases and J lost 5, with 10 bases in between.